These 10 T cell receptor beta chains originate from one sample sequenced in a study of T cell changes during pregnancy in multiple sclerosis. TCRdb's table, derived via immunoSEQ multiplex PCR, lists solely in-frame clones and lacks some. The repertoire holds about 40,000 clones, approximately 88% seen once, with over 4% in the top ten. Here the sequenced sample was peripheral blood, taken in the first trimester of pregnancy. These receptor sequences come from a female donor in good health, enrolled as a control in a pregnancy study.

This chain connects TRBV4-1 to TRBJ1-4; 11 bases align to TRBD1. Germline CDR1 and CDR2: MGHRA and YSYEKL. After removal of 1 base from V and 4 bases from J, the junction contained 5 bases not matched to a gene. This CDR3 has 17 amino acids. In DNA, the CDR3 is TGCGCCAGCAGCCAAGCCCGGGACAGGGGGGGTAATGAAAAACTGTTTTTT. Translation: CASSQARDRGGNEKLFF.

The chain has TRBV18 and TRBJ2-7; D gene unclear. Germline V gene lookup returns CDR1 KGHSH and CDR2 LQKENI. The CDR3 loop spans 11 amino acids. Trimming shortened V by 4 bases and J by 6 bases, and 7 bases separated the two germline ends. The CDR3: CASSLRSEQYF. The CDR3 coding sequence is TGTGCCAGCTCACTGAGGTCCGAGCAGTACTTC.

The chain recombines TRBV19 with TRBJ2-7; 9 bases align to TRBD2. J lost 1 base, V lost 5 bases, and 3 bases had no gene match. Germline-derived CDR1 and CDR2 are LNHDA and SQIVND (reference sequence). CDR3 length: 14 residues. CDR3 protein: CASSSSGISYEQYF. For the CDR3, the DNA is TGTGCCAGTAGTTCTAGCGGGATTTCCTACGAGCAGTACTTC.

V and J are TRBV9 and TRBJ2-1; TRBD2 matches at 10 bases. V lost 1 base to trimming and J lost 9 bases; unmatched junction nucleotides: 4. CDR3 length: 14 amino acids. Germline values: CDR1 SGDLS, CDR2 YYNGEE. The CDR3 nucleotides read TGTGCCAGCAGCGTACTAGCGGGAGCGACTGAGCAGTTCTTC. It translates to CASSVLAGATEQFF.

This chain links TRBV6-6 with TRBJ2-2, with D perhaps TRBD2 (6 bases). V shed 8 bases and J shed 7 bases, with 11 bases lying between them. The CDR3 is 12 residues long. Germline CDR1 MNHNY, CDR2 SVGAGI (reference sequence). CDR3 loop: CASCGGGGELFF. CDR3 nucleotides: TGTGCCAGCTGTGGGGGAGGCGGGGAGCTGTTTTTT.

The J gene is TRBJ2-7, the V gene TRBV2; unclear D gene. Germline V gives CDR1 SNHLY, CDR2 FYNNEI. The CDR3 spans 11 residues. Trimming cost V 7 bases and J 2 bases, with 6 bases left between them. CDR3 in DNA: TGTGCCAGCAACAGTCCCTACGAGCAGTACTTC. As protein: CASNSPYEQYF. Looking up the rest from reference TRBV2 and TRBJ2-7 gives the full variable domain: EPEVTQTPSHQVTQMGQEVILRCVPISNHLYFYWYRQILGQKVEFLVSFYNNEISEKSEIFDDQFSVERPDGSNFTLKIRSTKLEDSAMYFCASNSPYEQYFGPGTRLTVT.

This chain joins TRBV28 and TRBJ1-1, with 7 bases identical to TRBD1. Germline V gene sequence: CDR1 MDHEN, CDR2 SYDVKM. This CDR3 region has 16 residues. Trimming cost V 4 bases and J 6 bases; bases outside gene matches: 14. The CDR3, as DNA: TGTGCCAGCAGTTCCCTACTGAAAACAGGGGTTGCTGAAGCTTTCTTT. It is translated as CASSSLLKTGVAEAFF.

This sequence joins TRBV10-2 and TRBJ2-3; TRBD2 agrees at 7 bases. This CDR3 has 17 residues. Germline loops: CDR1 WSHSY, CDR2 SAAADI. V shed 7 bases, J shed 6 bases, and the junction held 19 bases outside the gene matches. The CDR3: CASTSGTTAGAVDTQYF. The CDR3 nucleotides read TGCGCCAGCACCTCCGGGACTACCGCCGGAGCTGTGGATACGCAGTATTTT.

The CDR3: CASSTQRGPSYNEQFF. DNA for the CDR3: TGTGCCAGCAGTACCCAGCGGGGGCCCTCCTACAATGAGCAGTTCTTC. The rearrangement uses TRBV11-2 and TRBJ2-1; TRBD2 agrees at 8 bases. The V gene's germline CDR1 is SGHAT and CDR2 FQNNGV. The CDR3 is made up of 16 amino acids. Trimming took 6 bases from V and 0 from J; bases not matched to a gene: 7.

The rearrangement links TRBV19 to TRBJ1-1; D is possibly TRBD1 (5 bases). Looked up from germline, CDR1 is LNHDA and CDR2 is SQIVND (reference sequence). V was trimmed by 6 bases and J by 6 bases, leaving 14 bases between them. This CDR3 is built from 13 residues. CDR3 bases: TGTGCCAGTAGGTCTTTCGGGGGAGCTGAAGCTTTCTTT. This gives the protein CASRSFGGAEAFF.